A single T cell receptor (beta chain) is shown here with its context. CDR1 and CDR2 (germline): SEHNR, FQNEAQ (reference sequence). Trimming removed 3 bases from V and 4 bases from J, with 9 bases in between. The CDR3 covers 14 residues. This sample is part of a study of blood T cell repertoires in COVID-19. In the study's own analysis: Estimation of nucleated cell counts was performed using reference gene primer amplification. Profiled with immunoSEQ multiplex PCR; TCRdb holds only in-frame clones, not every one. The DNA gave D and trimming, while V, J and clone size come from that table. The sample yields 150,000 to 200,000 clones, roughly 93% seen once.

This sequence was found in a man aged 18 to 29 with COVID-19, enrolled during active disease. Material: peripheral blood. The chain links TRBV7-9 to TRBJ2-2, with a possible D match to TRBD2 (5 bases). CDR3 in DNA: TGTGCCAGCAGCTTCGATGGGAGCACCGGGGAGCTGTTTTTT. It specifies CASSFDGSTGELFF.